One and the same sample provided the 8 T cell receptor beta chains below, sequenced in a study of regulatory T cells in long-lasting Graves disease. Indicated time point: persistent/refractory GD, antithyroid drugs over 5 years with positive TRAb. The TCR library was made from RNA extracted from PBMCs. CDR3-region Arm-PCR and iRepertoire HTBI primers produced the TCR beta libraries. TCRdb re-analysed the multiplex PCR reads in MiXCR, keeping a single row per CDR3 protein. The sample carries 400,000 to 500,000 distinct CDR3 sequences, 20% to 25% recorded once. The sample here was peripheral blood mononuclear cells (PBMCs), taken when the disease was refractory, from a patient treated with antithyroid drugs. The receptors derive from a female donor with Graves disease.

In this sample, this clonotype turned up many times. This sequence joins TRBV28 and TRBJ2-7, with TRBD1 matching over 9 bases. V trimming: 6 bases; J trimming: 5 bases; junction bases outside the gene matches: 11. The CDR3 totals 15 residues. Germline-derived CDR1 and CDR2 are MDHEN and SYDVKM. CDR3 DNA: TGTGCCAGCAGCCCCCCGGGACAGGGAAACCACGAGCAGTACTTC. This codes for CASSPPGQGNHEQYF.

As concerns this clonotype: A clone one base away is much larger, so this may be a read error. The chain carries TRBV15 and TRBJ2-7; TRBD2 matches at 8 bases. The germline V gene has CDR1 LNHNV and CDR2 YYDKDF (reference sequence). Losses at the gene ends were 8 bases for V and 6 bases for J; bases not matched to a gene: 21. This CDR3 has 17 amino acids. The CDR3 sequence is CATEPSGLAGWNSEQYF. In nucleotides, the CDR3 is TGTGCCACCGAGCCTTCAGGGCTAGCGGGTTGGAACAGCGAGCAGTACTTC.

V is TRBV10-3 and J is TRBJ2-2; 10 bases map to TRBD1. Per germline, CDR1 ENHRY and CDR2 SYGVKD. This CDR3 is 17 amino acids long. The junction had 6 bases not matched to a gene; V was cut back by 4 bases and J by 1 base. This CDR3 reads CAISAGTGVVNTGELFF. For the CDR3, the DNA is TGTGCCATCAGTGCCGGGACAGGGGTTGTGAACACCGGGGAGCTGTTTTTT.

The chain recombines TRBV5-5 with TRBJ1-1; 9 bases line up with TRBD1. The CDR3 runs 14 residues. With 5 bases clipped from V and 6 bases from J, the junction kept 8 bases outside the gene matches. From germline, CDR1 is SGHKS and CDR2 YYEKEE (reference sequence). This CDR3 reads CASRAGDRAAEAFF. The DNA of the CDR3 is TGTGCCAGCAGAGCTGGGGACAGGGCTGCTGAAGCTTTCTTT.

This clonotype was seen repeatedly, ten times or more. The chain combines TRBV28 with TRBJ1-5; 7 bases map to TRBD1. J gave up 5 bases and V 8 bases, and 9 bases lay outside the gene matches. Germline V gives CDR1 MDHEN, CDR2 SYDVKM. The CDR3 totals 14 residues. The CDR3 nucleotides are TGTGCCAGCGAGACAGGGACTATCGATCAGCCCCAGCATTTT. Residues: CASETGTIDQPQHF.

This clonotype was detected ten times or more. The chain carries TRBV11-2 and TRBJ2-5, with D uncertain. The CDR3 has 16 residues. The germline gives CDR1 SGHAT, CDR2 FQNNGV. V was trimmed by 5 bases and J by 0 bases, leaving 16 bases between them. The CDR3 region is CASSRGSIGYQETQYF. CDR3 DNA: TGTGCCAGCAGCCGAGGATCTATCGGGTACCAAGAGACCCAGTACTTC.

This clonotype came up many times. The genes are TRBV11-2 and TRBJ1-4, with no clear D. This CDR3 comprises 14 residues. V lost 2 bases to trimming and J lost 3 bases, with 7 bases between them. Germline CDR1 and CDR2: SGHAT and FQNNGV. The DNA for the CDR3 is TGTGCCAGCAGCTTACCCGGATCTAATGAAAAACTGTTTTTT. It translates to CASSLPGSNEKLFF.

The chain combines TRBV19 with TRBJ1-5; no definite D call. The V and J ends lost 6 bases and 3 bases respectively, with 18 bases between them. The CDR3 covers 16 residues. Germline lookup yields CDR1 LNHDA and CDR2 SQIVND (reference sequence). CDR3 DNA: TGTGCCAGTAGGACCACGGGAGTCGGACTCAATCAGCCCCAGCATTTT. This sequence encodes CASRTTGVGLNQPQHF.